This TCR beta chain was recorded in a study of blood T cell repertoires in COVID-19. Whole-study context: The study drew acute and convalescent COVID-19 samples from the United States, Italy and Spain.

TCRdb's table, derived via immunoSEQ multiplex PCR, lists solely in-frame clones and lacks some. The sample has 100,000 or so clones, 90% to 95% seen once. The CDR3 runs to 17 residues. The ends lost 4 bases at V and 5 bases at J; junction bases unmatched: 11. The V gene's germline CDR1 is SGHTS and CDR2 YDEGEE. Sequencing input: peripheral blood. The V and J genes are TRBV5-8 and TRBJ2-3; 12 nucleotides match TRBD1. This receptor was taken from a man aged 60 to 75 with acute or convalescent COVID-19. The CDR3 nucleotides are TGTGCCAGCAGCAGAACGTGGGACAGGGGGCCACAAGATACGCAGTATTTT. It translates to CASSRTWDRGPQDTQYF.